Reported below is one T cell receptor beta chain. Its antigen is currently unknown. Sequenced by immunoSEQ multiplex PCR; TCRdb stores in-frame clones only, minus some. In the table there are millions of clones, around nine tenths of which are singletons. This specimen comes from a study of shared clonotypes between healthy human individuals. Study at large: Used for every donor were three CD4 naive, three CD4 memory, two CD8 naive and one CD8 memory plate. Study-level results: Generation of non-shared clonotypes was less probable than generation of clonotypes shared by all four donors.

From germline, CDR1 is LGHNT and CDR2 FRNRAP. The CDR3 contains 12 residues. Trimming took off 4 bases at V and 5 bases at J, with 8 bases between the two ends. Sequencing was done on a sample of naive CD4+ T cells sorted from blood. Subset meaning: CD45RA+ positively selected. The chain has TRBV12-5 and TRBJ2-5; D unclear. The TCR originated in a man between 18 and 29 years old in good health. The CDR3 coding sequence is TGTGCTAGTGGTTCATTCGGGGAGACCCAGTACTTC. Translating it yields CASGSFGETQYF.